This TCR beta chain was profiled in a study of CD8+ T cells in alopecia areata. Findings of the study overall: In scalp, tofacitinib significantly decreased clonality and expanded CD8+ clones among the top 100.

A remark on this clone: Antigen: not known.

The sample's treatment: oral pan-JAK inhibitor, 5-10 mg twice daily. The V gene's germline CDR1 is LNHNV and CDR2 YYDKDF (reference sequence). V was pared by 0 bases and J by 2 bases, with 11 bases between. CDR3 length: 15 amino acids. Reverse transcription of extracted RNA yielded cDNA, which provided the sequencing template. The table came from immunoSEQ multiplex PCR; TCRdb's copy has only in-frame clones and leaves some out. The sample consists of about 100,000 clones, 50% to 60% of them appearing once. The TCR originated in a human donor with alopecia areata. This specimen was CD8+ T cells sorted from blood, taken at approximately week 55, from a patient treated with tofacitinib. The chain recombines TRBV15 with TRBJ2-7; D call uncertain. Here the CDR3 reads CATSRDVGRTYEQYF. DNA for the CDR3: TGTGCCACCAGCAGAGATGTCGGCAGGACCTACGAGCAGTACTTC.